Below are 6 T cell receptor beta chains sequenced from a single sample in a study of cytomegalovirus exposure and HLA in healthy donors. PCR primers comprised 60 Vbeta and 13 Jbeta primers. Using immunoSEQ multiplex PCR, the repertoire was profiled, and TCRdb retains in-frame clones only, with some absent. Found here are about 190,000 clones, approximately 70% of them singletons; the top ten hold less than 4%. The specimen sequenced was PBMCs. These TCRs come from a woman aged 25 to 45 in good health and CMV-seropositive.

The V gene is TRBV14, the J gene TRBJ1-4; D is unresolved. Germline CDR1 and CDR2: SGHDN and FVKESK. CDR3 length: 17 amino acids. Trimming left V 6 bases short and J 7 bases short, with 24 bases between. The CDR3 nucleotides are TGTGCCAGCAGTCTTATCTCAGGAAGCACTGTTGTTGAAAAACTGTTTTTT. Its protein product is CASSLISGSTVVEKLFF.

The table lists this clone with a few counts. This chain links TRBV29-1 with TRBJ1-2, with a tentative D call TRBD1 (5 bases). The CDR3 runs to 13 residues. Germline loops: CDR1 SQVTM, CDR2 ANQGSEA. Trimming pared 3 bases from V and 5 bases from J, leaving 13 bases between. The chain's CDR3 is CSVEARVGYGYTF. DNA for the CDR3: TGCAGCGTTGAGGCCAGGGTTGGGTATGGCTACACCTTC. Full variable domain (outside the CDR3, taken from reference TRBV29-1 and TRBJ1-2): SAVISQKPSRDICQRGTSLTIQCQVDSQVTMMFWYRQQPGQSLTLIATANQGSEATYESGFVIDKFPISRPNLTFSTLTVSNMSPEDSSIYLCSVEARVGYGYTFGSGTRLTVV.

The chain carries TRBV7-8 and TRBJ2-1; D might be TRBD2 (6 bases). The germline gives CDR1 SGHVS, CDR2 FQNEAQ. Between the trimmed V and J ends, which lost 7 bases and 8 bases, there was a span of 15 bases. This CDR3 contains 13 residues. The CDR3 spells CASKAAGGDEQFF. For the CDR3, the DNA is TGTGCCAGCAAGGCAGCCGGCGGGGATGAGCAGTTCTTC.

The J gene is TRBJ2-7, the V gene TRBV7-2, with 7 bases lining up with TRBD2. V gave up 6 bases and J gave up 2 bases; unmatched junction bases: 13. Germline V gene lookup returns CDR1 SGHTA and CDR2 FQGNSA. The CDR3 runs to 16 residues. The CDR3 coding sequence is TGTGCCAGCAGTCGCCAGCCGGGACTATCCACCTACGAGCAGTACTTC. It yields the protein CASSRQPGLSTYEQYF. The variable domain in full, completed from reference TRBV7-2 and TRBJ2-7, reads GAGVSQSPSNKVTEKGKDVELRCDPISGHTALYWYRQSLGQGLEFLIYFQGNSAPDKSGLPSDRFSAERTGGSVSTLTIQRTQQEDSAVYLCASSRQPGLSTYEQYFGPGTRLTVT.

This rearrangement joins TRBV5-1 to TRBJ2-5, with TRBD2 identical over 9 bases. Germline trimming cut 3 bases from V and 3 bases from J; bases unmatched to any gene: 6. The CDR3 is 15 amino acids. Germline CDR1 SGHRS, CDR2 YFSETQ. The CDR3 reads CASSSRRLAEETQYF. The CDR3, as DNA: TGCGCCAGCAGCTCGCGGCGACTAGCGGAAGAGACCCAGTACTTC. The variable domain in full, completed from reference TRBV5-1 and TRBJ2-5, reads KAGVTQTPRYLIKTRGQQVTLSCSPISGHRSVSWYQQTPGQGLQFLFEYFSETQRNKGNFPGRFSGRQFSNSRSEMNVSTLELGDSALYLCASSSRRLAEETQYFGPGTRLLVL.

The chain employs TRBV14 and TRBJ2-7; 7 bases are shared with TRBD1. V lost 0 bases and J lost 0; bases outside the gene matches: 8. The germline gives CDR1 SGHDN, CDR2 FVKESK. CDR3 length: 17 amino acids. The CDR3 coding sequence is TGTGCCAGCAGCCAAGATCTTAGGGGGCACAGCTCCTACGAGCAGTACTTC. It specifies CASSQDLRGHSSYEQYF.